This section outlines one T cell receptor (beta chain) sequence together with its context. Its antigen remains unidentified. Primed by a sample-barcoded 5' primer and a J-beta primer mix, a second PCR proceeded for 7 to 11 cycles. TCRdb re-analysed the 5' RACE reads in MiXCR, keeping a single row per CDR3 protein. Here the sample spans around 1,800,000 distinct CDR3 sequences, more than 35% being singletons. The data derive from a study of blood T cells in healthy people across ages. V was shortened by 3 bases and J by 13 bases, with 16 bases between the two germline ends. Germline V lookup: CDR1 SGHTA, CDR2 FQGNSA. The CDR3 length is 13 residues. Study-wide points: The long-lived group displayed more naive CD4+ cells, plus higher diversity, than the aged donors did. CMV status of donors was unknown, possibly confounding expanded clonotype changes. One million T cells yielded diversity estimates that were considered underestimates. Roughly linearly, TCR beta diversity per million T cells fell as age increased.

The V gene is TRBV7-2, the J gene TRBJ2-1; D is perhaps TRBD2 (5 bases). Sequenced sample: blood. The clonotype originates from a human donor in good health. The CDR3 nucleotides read TGTGCCAGCAGCTTCGACGGTTGGGAGACCCAGTTCTTC. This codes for CASSFDGWETQFF.